The 4 T cell receptor beta chains reported below all come from one sample, sequenced in a study of somatic mutations in cytotoxic T cells in rheumatoid arthritis. Profiled with immunoSEQ multiplex PCR; TCRdb holds only in-frame clones, not every one. The table shows 8,000 or so clones, with more than 65% occurring only once. Sequencing was carried out using CD8+ T cells sorted from blood. Source of these receptors: an adult with rheumatoid arthritis.

The chain has TRBV9 and TRBJ2-7, with TRBD2 identical over 9 bases. The germline CDR1 and CDR2 sequences are SGDLS and YYNGEE. This CDR3 is 16 amino acids long. J lost 2 bases, V lost 4 bases, and 10 bases had no gene match. As DNA, the CDR3 is TGTGCCAGCAGCCCTTCCTCACTAGCGGGCACCTACGAGCAGTACTTC. Its translation: CASSPSSLAGTYEQYF.

This clone appeared once. CDR3 amino acids: CASSGRTGEDLAGESTDTQYF. CDR3 DNA sequence: TGTGCCAGCAGCGGACGGACAGGGGAAGACCTAGCGGGGGAGAGCACAGATACGCAGTATTTT. The chain carries TRBV9 and TRBJ2-3; D might be TRBD2 (10 bases). The V end lost 3 bases, the J end lost 0 bases, and 29 bases lay between the germline ends. CDR1 SGDLS and CDR2 YYNGEE come from the germline V gene. This CDR3 spans 21 amino acids.

This clone showed up just once. The chain joins TRBV9 to TRBJ2-1; perhaps TRBD1 as D (6 bases). Trimming stripped 4 bases from V and 7 bases from J, with 12 bases between. The CDR3 is made up of 13 amino acids. Looked up from germline, CDR1 is SGDLS and CDR2 is YYNGEE. This CDR3 is CASSPKRGNEQFF. The DNA for the CDR3 is TGTGCCAGCAGCCCTAAGAGGGGGAATGAGCAGTTCTTC.

The chain employs TRBV9 and TRBJ1-3; D unresolved. Germline-derived CDR1 and CDR2 are SGDLS and YYNGEE. This CDR3 is built from 14 residues. V was clipped by 0 bases and J by 3 bases, with 7 bases between them. CDR3 in DNA: TGTGCCAGCAGCGTAGGGGCCGGTGGAAACACCATATATTTT. This sequence encodes CASSVGAGGNTIYF.